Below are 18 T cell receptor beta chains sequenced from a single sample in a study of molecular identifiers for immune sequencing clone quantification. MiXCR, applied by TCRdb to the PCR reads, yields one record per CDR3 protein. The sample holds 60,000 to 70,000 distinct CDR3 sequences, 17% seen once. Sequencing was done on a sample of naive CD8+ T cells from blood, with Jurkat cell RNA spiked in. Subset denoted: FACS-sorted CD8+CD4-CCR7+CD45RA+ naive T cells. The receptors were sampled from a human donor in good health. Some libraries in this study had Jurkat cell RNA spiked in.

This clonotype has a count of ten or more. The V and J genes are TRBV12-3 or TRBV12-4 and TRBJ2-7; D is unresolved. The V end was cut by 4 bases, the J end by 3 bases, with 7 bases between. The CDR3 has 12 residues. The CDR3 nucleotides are TGTGCCAGCAGTTCTCTCATCTACGAGCAGTACTTC. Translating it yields CASSSLIYEQYF.

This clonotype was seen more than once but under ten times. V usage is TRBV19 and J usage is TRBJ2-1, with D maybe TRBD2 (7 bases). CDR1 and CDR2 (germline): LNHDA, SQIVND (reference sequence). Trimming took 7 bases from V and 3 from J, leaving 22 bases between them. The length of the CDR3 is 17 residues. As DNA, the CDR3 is TGTGCCAGTACCCCCGTCGCGGAGGGGGGGCTCTACAATGAGCAGTTCTTC. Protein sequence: CASTPVAEGGLYNEQFF.

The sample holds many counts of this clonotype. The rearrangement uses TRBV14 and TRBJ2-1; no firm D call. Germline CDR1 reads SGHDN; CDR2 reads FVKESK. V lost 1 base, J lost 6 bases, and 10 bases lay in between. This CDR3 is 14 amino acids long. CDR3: CASSQVYPSNEQFF. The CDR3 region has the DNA TGTGCCAGCAGCCAAGTGTATCCTAGCAATGAGCAGTTCTTC.

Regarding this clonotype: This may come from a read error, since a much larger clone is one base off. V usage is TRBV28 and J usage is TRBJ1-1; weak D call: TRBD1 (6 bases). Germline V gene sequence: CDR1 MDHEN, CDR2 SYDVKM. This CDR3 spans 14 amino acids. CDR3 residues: CAGSHREGNTEAFF. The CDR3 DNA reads TGTGCCGGCAGTCACAGGGAGGGGAACACTGAAGCTTTCTTT.

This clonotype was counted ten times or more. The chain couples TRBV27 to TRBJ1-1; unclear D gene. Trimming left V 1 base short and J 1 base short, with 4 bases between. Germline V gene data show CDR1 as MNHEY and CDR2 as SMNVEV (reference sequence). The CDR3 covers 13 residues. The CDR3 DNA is TGTGCCAGCAGTTTATTAGGGAACACTGAAGCTTTCTTT. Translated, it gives CASSLLGNTEAFF.

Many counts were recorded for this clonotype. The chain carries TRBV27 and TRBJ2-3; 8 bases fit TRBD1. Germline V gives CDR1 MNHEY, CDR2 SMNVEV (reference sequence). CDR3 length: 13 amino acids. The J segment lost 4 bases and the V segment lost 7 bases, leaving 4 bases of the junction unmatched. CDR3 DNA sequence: TGTGCCAGCATCGGACAGGGCCCAGATACGCAGTATTTT. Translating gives CASIGQGPDTQYF.

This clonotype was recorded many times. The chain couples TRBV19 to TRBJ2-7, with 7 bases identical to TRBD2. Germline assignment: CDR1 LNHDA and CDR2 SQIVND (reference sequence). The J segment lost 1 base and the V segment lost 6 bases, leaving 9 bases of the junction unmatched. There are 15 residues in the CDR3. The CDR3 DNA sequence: TGTGCCAGTAGCCCCGGGGCTAGCGGTTCCTACGAGCAGTACTTC. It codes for CASSPGASGSYEQYF.

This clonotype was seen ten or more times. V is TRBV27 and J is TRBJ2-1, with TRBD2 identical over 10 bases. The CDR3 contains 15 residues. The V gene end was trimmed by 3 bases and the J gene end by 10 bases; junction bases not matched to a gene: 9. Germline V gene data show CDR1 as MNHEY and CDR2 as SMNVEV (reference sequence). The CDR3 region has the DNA TGTGCCAGCAGTTTTCGACTAGCGGGTCTTTGGGAGCAGTTCTTC. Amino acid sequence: CASSFRLAGLWEQFF.

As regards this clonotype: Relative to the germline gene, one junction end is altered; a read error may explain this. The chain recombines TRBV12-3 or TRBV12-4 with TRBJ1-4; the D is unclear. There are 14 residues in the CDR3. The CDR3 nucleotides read TGTGCCAGCAGTTTCGGCAGACCCCATGACAAACTGTTTTTT. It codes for CASSFGRPHDKLFF.

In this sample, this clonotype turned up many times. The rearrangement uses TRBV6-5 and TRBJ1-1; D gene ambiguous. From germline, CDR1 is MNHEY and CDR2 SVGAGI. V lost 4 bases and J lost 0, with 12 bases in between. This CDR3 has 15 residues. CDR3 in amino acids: CASSFGELMNTEAFF. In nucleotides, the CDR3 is TGTGCCAGCAGTTTTGGTGAGCTAATGAACACTGAAGCTTTCTTT.

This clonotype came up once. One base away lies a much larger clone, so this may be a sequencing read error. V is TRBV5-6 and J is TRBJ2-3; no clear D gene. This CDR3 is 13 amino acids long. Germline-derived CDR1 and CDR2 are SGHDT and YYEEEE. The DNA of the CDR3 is TGTGCCAGCAGACTTTTTGGGTCCAATATTTTGGATTTT. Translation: CASRLFGSNILDF.

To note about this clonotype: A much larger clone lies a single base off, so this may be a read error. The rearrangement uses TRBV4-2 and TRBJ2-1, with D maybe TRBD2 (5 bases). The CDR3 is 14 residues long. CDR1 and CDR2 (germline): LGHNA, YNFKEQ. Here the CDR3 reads CASGHVGMSNEQFF. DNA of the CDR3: TGTGCCAGCGGCCACGTCGGGATGTCAAATGAGCAGTTCTTC.

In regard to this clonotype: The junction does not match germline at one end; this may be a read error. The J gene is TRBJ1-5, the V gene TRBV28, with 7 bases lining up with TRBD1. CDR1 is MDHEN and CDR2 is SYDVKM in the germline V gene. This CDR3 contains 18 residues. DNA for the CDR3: TGTACCAGCAGTTTAGAAGGAACAGGGGTGTGGGGCAATCAGCCCCAGCATTTT. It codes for CTSSLEGTGVWGNQPQHF.

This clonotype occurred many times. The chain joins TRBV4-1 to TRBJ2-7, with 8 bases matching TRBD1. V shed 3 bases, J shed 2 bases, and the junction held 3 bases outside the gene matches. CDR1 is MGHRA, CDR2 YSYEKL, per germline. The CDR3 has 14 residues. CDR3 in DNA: TGCGCCAGCAGCCAGACAGGGGTTACCTACGAGCAGTACTTC. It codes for CASSQTGVTYEQYF.

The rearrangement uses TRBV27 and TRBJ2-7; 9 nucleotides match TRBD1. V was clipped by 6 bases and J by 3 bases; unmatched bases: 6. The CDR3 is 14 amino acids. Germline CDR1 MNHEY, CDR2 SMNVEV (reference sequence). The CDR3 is CASSYRGPNYEQYF. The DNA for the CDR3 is TGTGCCAGCAGCTACAGGGGGCCTAACTACGAGCAGTACTTC.

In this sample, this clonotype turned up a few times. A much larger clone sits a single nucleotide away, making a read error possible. CDR3 coding DNA: TGTGCCAGCACCCGACGGAGCCCCTACGAGCAGTACTTC. Its protein is CASTRRSPYEQYF. The chain couples TRBV28 to TRBJ2-7; D is ambiguous. Trimming removed 7 bases from V and 2 bases from J, with 12 bases in between. Germline V gene lookup returns CDR1 MDHEN and CDR2 SYDVKM. CDR3 size: 13 residues. The full variable domain, in which reference TRBV28 and TRBJ2-7 provide the parts outside the CDR3, is DVKVTQSSRYLVKRTGEKVFLECVQDMDHENMFWYRQDPGLGLRLIYFSYDVKMKEKGDIPEGYSVSREKKERFSLILESASTNQTSMYLCASTRRSPYEQYFGPGTRLTVT.

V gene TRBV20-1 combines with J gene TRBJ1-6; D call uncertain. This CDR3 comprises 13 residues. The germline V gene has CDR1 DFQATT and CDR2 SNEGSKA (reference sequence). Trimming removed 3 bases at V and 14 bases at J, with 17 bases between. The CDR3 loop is CSARPIRNKSLHF. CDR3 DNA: TGCAGTGCTAGGCCCATCCGGAACAAGTCCCTCCACTTT.

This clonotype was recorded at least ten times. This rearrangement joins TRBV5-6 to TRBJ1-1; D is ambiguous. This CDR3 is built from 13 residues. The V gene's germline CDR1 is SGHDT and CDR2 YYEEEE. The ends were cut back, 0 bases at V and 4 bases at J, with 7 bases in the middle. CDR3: CASSLGRPTEAFF. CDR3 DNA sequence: TGTGCCAGCAGCTTGGGTAGGCCCACTGAAGCTTTCTTT.